The 12 T cell receptor beta chains below all came from one sample that was sequenced in a study. Method: immunoSEQ multiplex PCR; TCRdb's copy keeps in-frame clones and lacks some. There are under 55,000 clones in the sample; over 90% occur only once, and about 10% lies in the top ten. Sequencing was done on a sample of PBMCs. The source of these receptors is a man aged 40-55 years with rheumatoid arthritis.

This clone has only one observation. The V and J genes are TRBV11-2 and TRBJ1-1; 7 bases line up with TRBD1. The CDR3 contains 15 residues. Germline loops: CDR1 SGHAT, CDR2 FQNNGV. The junction had 10 bases not matched to a gene; V was cut back by 5 bases and J by 4 bases. In nucleotides, the CDR3 is TGTGCCAGCAGCATGGAAGGGGGCAGGGGCACTGAAGCTTTCTTT. Its protein is CASSMEGGRGTEAFF.

V is TRBV6-1 and J is TRBJ2-1, with 9 positions matching TRBD2. J lost 2 bases, V lost 4 bases, and 12 bases had no gene match. Germline V gene sequence: CDR1 MNHNS, CDR2 SASEGT. This CDR3 region has 18 residues. CDR3 DNA sequence: TGTGCCAGCAGTGGAGACGAGCGGGAGGCCCTTACCTACAATGAGCAGTTCTTC. The encoded protein is CASSGDEREALTYNEQFF.

Written as DNA, the CDR3 is TGTGCCAGCTCACCAGACAGGGGTCAGGCTGAAGCTTTCTTT. Translation: CASSPDRGQAEAFF. V usage is TRBV18 and J usage is TRBJ1-1; 8 positions match TRBD1. Germline V CDR1 and CDR2: KGHSH, LQKENI. V lost 2 bases and J lost 6; bases outside the gene matches: 5. This CDR3 has 14 residues.

CDR3 loop: CASSFLGEGRYGYTF. In DNA form, the CDR3 reads TGTGCCAGCAGTTTTCTCGGGGAAGGTCGGTATGGCTACACCTTC. The chain uses TRBV27 and TRBJ1-2, with D hard to call. The CDR3 extends over 15 amino acids. CDR1 and CDR2 from the germline V gene are MNHEY and SMNVEV (reference sequence). V lost 3 bases and J 5 bases, leaving 16 bases between the germline ends.

This sequence joins TRBV5-5 and TRBJ1-3; possibly TRBD1 for D (6 bases). CDR3 size: 16 residues. Trimming cost V 1 base and J 1 base, with 12 bases left between them. From germline, CDR1 is SGHKS and CDR2 YYEKEE (reference sequence). CDR3 loop: CASSLRAGVSGNTIYF. The CDR3 DNA reads as TGTGCCAGCAGCTTGAGAGCAGGGGTTTCTGGAAACACCATATATTTT.

The rearrangement uses TRBV6-6 and TRBJ1-5; 7 bases are a match to TRBD1. CDR3 length: 16 amino acids. Trimming at V came to 6 bases and at J to 1 base, leaving 9 bases not matched to a gene. Germline V gives CDR1 MNHNY, CDR2 SVGAGI (reference sequence). The CDR3 bases are TGTGCCAGCAGGAGGGACAGTGGGGCGAGCAATCAGCCCCAGCATTTT. Its translation: CASRRDSGASNQPQHF.

This clone was seen a single time. CDR3 residues: CASSQGDYSGNTIYF. CDR3 sequence (DNA): TGCGCCAGCAGCCAGGGTGATTACTCTGGAAACACCATATATTTT. The rearrangement uses TRBV4-1 and TRBJ1-3, with D unresolved. This CDR3 spans 15 amino acids. Germline CDR1 and CDR2: MGHRA and YSYEKL. Trimming pared 3 bases from V and 0 bases from J, leaving 9 bases between.

V gene TRBV10-3 combines with J gene TRBJ2-5; D not resolved. Between the trimmed V and J ends, which lost 0 bases and 5 bases, there was a span of 13 bases. Germline CDR1 ENHRY, CDR2 SYGVKD. This CDR3 is built from 15 residues. CDR3 residues: CAISESGQASETQYF. The CDR3 DNA follows: TGTGCCATCAGTGAGTCGGGTCAGGCCTCGGAGACCCAGTACTTC.

This sequence joins TRBV28 and TRBJ2-7, with TRBD2 identical over 11 bases. CDR1 MDHEN and CDR2 SYDVKM come from the germline V gene. Trimming cost V 7 bases and J 9 bases; bases outside gene matches: 11. The CDR3 has 14 amino acids. The CDR3 nucleotides read TGTGCCAGCACCGGGGGTCTAGCGGGAGGAGTGCAGTACTTC. Its translation: CASTGGLAGGVQYF.

This rearrangement joins TRBV12-3 or TRBV12-4 to TRBJ2-7, with 9 bases that match TRBD1. CDR3 length equals 13 residues. The junction had 5 bases not matched to a gene; V was cut back by 8 bases and J by 3 bases. The CDR3 loop is CASRLDRGYEQYF. CDR3 DNA sequence: TGTGCCAGCCGGTTGGACAGGGGCTACGAGCAGTACTTC.

The chain has TRBV28 and TRBJ1-2; a weak D match, TRBD1 (6 bases). The germline gives CDR1 MDHEN, CDR2 SYDVKM. This CDR3 has 15 residues. The germline V and J ends were trimmed by 5 bases and 3 bases, with 16 bases remaining between them. The CDR3 loop is CASSPRGGAHYGYTF. The CDR3 DNA reads TGTGCCAGCAGTCCCCGGGGGGGGGCCCACTATGGCTACACCTTC.

In DNA, the CDR3 is TGTGCCATCATGGGCGGAACAAGCTACGAGCAGTACTTC. Translating gives CAIMGGTSYEQYF. This chain links TRBV10-3 with TRBJ2-7; D gene unclear. This CDR3 spans 13 amino acids. The ends were cut back, 7 bases at V and 3 bases at J, with 13 bases in the middle. Germline-derived CDR1 and CDR2 are ENHRY and SYGVKD.